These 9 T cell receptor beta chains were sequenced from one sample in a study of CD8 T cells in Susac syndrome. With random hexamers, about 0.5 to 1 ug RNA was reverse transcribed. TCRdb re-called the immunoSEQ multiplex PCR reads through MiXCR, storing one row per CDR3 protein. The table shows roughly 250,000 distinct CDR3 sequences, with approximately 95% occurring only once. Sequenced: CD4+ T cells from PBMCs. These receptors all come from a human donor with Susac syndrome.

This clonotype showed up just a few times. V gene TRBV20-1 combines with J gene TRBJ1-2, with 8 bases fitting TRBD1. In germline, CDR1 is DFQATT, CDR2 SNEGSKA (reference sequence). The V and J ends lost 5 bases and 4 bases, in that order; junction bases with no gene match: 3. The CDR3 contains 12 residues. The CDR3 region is CSARTGTYGYTF. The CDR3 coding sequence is TGCAGTGCTCGGACAGGGACCTATGGCTACACCTTC.

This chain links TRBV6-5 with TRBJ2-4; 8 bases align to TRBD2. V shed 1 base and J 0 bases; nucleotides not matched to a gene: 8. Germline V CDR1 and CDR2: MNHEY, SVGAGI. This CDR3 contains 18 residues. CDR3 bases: TGTGCCAGCAGTTACTGGCTAGCGGGTGTGCTAGCCAAAAACATTCAGTACTTC. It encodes CASSYWLAGVLAKNIQYF.

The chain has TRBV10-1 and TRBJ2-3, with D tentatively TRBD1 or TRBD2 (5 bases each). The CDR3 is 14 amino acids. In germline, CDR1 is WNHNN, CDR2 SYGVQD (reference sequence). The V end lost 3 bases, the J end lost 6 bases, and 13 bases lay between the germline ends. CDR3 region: CASSESGSQDTQYF. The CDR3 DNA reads TGCGCCAGCAGTGAATCAGGGAGCCAGGATACGCAGTATTTT.

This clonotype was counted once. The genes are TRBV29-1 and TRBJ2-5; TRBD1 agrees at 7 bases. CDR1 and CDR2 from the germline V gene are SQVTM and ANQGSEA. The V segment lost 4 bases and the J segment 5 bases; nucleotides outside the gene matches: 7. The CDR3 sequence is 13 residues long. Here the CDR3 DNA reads TGCAGCGTTGGACAGGGAAGGATGGAGACCCAGTACTTC. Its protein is CSVGQGRMETQYF.

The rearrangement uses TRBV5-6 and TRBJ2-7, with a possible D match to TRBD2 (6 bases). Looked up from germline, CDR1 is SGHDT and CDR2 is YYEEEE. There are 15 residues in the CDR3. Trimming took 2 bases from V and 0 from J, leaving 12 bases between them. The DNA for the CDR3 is TGTGCCAGCAGCTTTGATGGGAGGCTCTCCTACGAGCAGTACTTC. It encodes CASSFDGRLSYEQYF.

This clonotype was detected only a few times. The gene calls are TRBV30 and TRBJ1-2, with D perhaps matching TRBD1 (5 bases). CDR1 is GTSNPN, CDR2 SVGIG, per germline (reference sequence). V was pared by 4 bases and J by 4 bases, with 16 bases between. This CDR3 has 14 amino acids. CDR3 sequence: CAWTHTTEAYGYTF. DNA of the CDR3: TGTGCCTGGACTCATACGACAGAAGCCTATGGCTACACCTTC.

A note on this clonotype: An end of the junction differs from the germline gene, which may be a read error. DNA for the CDR3: TGTGCTAGCAGCCAGGGGGTGGATAAAGAAGCTTTCTTT. It is translated as CASSQGVDKEAFF. The chain recombines TRBV7-7 with TRBJ1-1; 7 bases agree with TRBD1. Per germline, CDR1 SSHAT and CDR2 FNYEAQ (reference sequence). The CDR3 runs 13 residues.

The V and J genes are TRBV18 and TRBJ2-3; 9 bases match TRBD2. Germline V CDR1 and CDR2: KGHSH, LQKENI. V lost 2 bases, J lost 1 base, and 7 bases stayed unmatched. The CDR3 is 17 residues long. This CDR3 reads CASSPAAGGPGTDTQYF. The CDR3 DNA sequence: TGTGCCAGCTCACCAGCGGCGGGAGGGCCCGGCACAGATACGCAGTATTTT.

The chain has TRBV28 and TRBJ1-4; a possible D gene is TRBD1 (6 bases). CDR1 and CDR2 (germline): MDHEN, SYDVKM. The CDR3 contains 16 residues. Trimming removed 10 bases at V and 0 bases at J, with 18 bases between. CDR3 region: CATSGTRISTNEKLFF. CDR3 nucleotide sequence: TGTGCCACTTCCGGGACAAGGATTTCAACTAATGAAAAACTGTTTTTT.